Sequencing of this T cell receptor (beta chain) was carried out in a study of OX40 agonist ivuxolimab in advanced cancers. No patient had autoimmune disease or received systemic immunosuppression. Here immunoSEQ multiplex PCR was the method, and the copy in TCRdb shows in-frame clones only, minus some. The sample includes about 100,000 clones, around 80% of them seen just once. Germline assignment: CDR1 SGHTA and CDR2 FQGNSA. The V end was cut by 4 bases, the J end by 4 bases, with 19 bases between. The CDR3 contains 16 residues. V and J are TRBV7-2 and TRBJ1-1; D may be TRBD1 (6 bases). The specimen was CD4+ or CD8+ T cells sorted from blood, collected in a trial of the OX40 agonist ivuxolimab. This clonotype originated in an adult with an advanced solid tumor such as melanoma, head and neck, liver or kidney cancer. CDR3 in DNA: TGTGCCAGCAGCTCCGACAGGCCGAATGGGGGCACTGAAGCTTTCTTT. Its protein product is CASSSDRPNGGTEAFF.